This entry is about one T cell receptor (beta chain). The antigen remains unidentified. This entry is derived from a study of cytomegalovirus exposure and HLA in healthy donors. As for the study in general: The same platform was used for the roughly 120 validation repertoires as for the 666 first-cohort repertoires, as reported in a later analysis. Overall study findings and caveats: Cytomegalovirus-associated status was assigned to some 180 TCR beta chains. First-cohort TCR clusters tended to co-occur in the 95 to 150 validation repertoires, a later analysis found. Reports described diagnosis of cytomegalovirus status by the classifier as highly specific and sensitive.

Repertoires were generated with immunoSEQ multiplex PCR, while TCRdb's copy carries only in-frame clones and drops some. The repertoire has about 57,000 clones, more than 80% of them found once; the top ten carry about 6%. With 5 bases removed from V and 5 bases from J, the gap between germline ends came to 18 bases. CDR1 is SGHTA and CDR2 is FQGNSA in the germline V gene. The CDR3 covers 15 residues. Sequencing input: PBMCs. The chain employs TRBV7-2 and TRBJ2-5; D is possibly TRBD1 (5 bases). This clonotype originated in a woman between 18 and 30 years old in good health and CMV-seronegative. The DNA for the CDR3 is TGTGCCAGCAGCAAGTGGACAAGTGGCCCTGAGACCCAGTACTTC. Translated, it gives CASSKWTSGPETQYF. Looking up the rest from reference TRBV7-2 and TRBJ2-5 gives the full variable domain: GAGVSQSPSNKVTEKGKDVELRCDPISGHTALYWYRQSLGQGLEFLIYFQGNSAPDKSGLPSDRFSAERTGGSVSTLTIQRTQQEDSAVYLCASSKWTSGPETQYFGPGTRLLVL.